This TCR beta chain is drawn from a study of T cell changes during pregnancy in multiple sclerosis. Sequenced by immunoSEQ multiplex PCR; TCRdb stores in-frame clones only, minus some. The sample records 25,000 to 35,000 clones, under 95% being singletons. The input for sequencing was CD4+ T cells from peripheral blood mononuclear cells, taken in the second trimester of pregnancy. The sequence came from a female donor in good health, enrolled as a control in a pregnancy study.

CDR3 nucleotides: TGTGCCAGCAGCTCAGGGGGCGAGCAGTACTTC. This codes for CASSSGGEQYF. This chain uses TRBV5-6 with TRBJ2-7; 7 positions agree with TRBD1. CDR1 and CDR2 (germline): SGHDT, YYEEEE. The CDR3 totals 11 residues. Trimming at V came to 3 bases and at J to 6 bases, leaving 0 bases not matched to a gene.